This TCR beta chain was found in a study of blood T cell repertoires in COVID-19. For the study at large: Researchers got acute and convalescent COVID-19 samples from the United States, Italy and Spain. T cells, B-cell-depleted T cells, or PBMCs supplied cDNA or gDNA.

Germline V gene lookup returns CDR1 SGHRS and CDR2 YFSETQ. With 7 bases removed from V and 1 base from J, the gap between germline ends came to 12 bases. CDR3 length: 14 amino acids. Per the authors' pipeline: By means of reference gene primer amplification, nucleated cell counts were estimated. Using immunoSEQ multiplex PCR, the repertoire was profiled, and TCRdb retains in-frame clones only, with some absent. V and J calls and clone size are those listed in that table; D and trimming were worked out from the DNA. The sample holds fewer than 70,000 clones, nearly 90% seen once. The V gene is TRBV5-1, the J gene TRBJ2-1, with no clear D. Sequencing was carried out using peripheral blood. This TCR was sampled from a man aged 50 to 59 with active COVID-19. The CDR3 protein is CASHKTVSYNEQFF. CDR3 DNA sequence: TGCGCCAGCCACAAAACCGTTTCCTACAATGAGCAGTTCTTC. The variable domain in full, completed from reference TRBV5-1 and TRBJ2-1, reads KAGVTQTPRYLIKTRGQQVTLSCSPISGHRSVSWYQQTPGQGLQFLFEYFSETQRNKGNFPGRFSGRQFSNSRSEMNVSTLELGDSALYLCASHKTVSYNEQFFGPGTRLTVL.